The rows below give T cell receptor beta chains drawn from one sample of a study of vaccination effects on CD4 cells after COVID-19. No antigens are known for them. The data were produced by immunoSEQ multiplex PCR, yet TCRdb's version contains in-frame clones alone and is incomplete. The sample carries 30,000 to 35,000 clones, around 80% recorded once. This specimen was CD4+ T cells from PBMCs cultured without peptide, taken after COVID-19 vaccination. The receptors stem from a human donor who had a prior SARS-CoV-2 infection. The CDR3 runs from the conserved cysteine through the conserved F or W. Each record gives: D gene, J gene, clone size, V gene, CDR3 DNA, CDR3 protein. D genes are given only for firm matches. Clone sizes are given selectively: once, few, many, or a class where the clone is expanded.

D: -; J: TRBJ2-7; size: few; V: TRBV6-2/TRBV6-3; DNA: TGTGCCAGCAGTTACGGCAGAACGAGCTCCTACGAGCAGTACTTC; CDR3: CASSYGRTSSYEQYF
D: -; J: TRBJ2-7; size: -; V: TRBV27; DNA: TGTGCCAGCAATCCGGGACGGAGCTCCTACGAGCAGTACTTC; CDR3: CASNPGRSSYEQYF
D: TRBD2; J: TRBJ2-1; size: -; V: TRBV4-2; DNA: TGTGCCAGCAGCCATACTAGCGGGGGGGCGGGTGAGCAGTTCTTC; CDR3: CASSHTSGGAGEQFF
D: -; J: TRBJ2-1; size: -; V: TRBV25-1; DNA: TGTGCCAGCAGTGAAGAGCCGGCTTACAATGAGCAGTTCTTC; CDR3: CASSEEPAYNEQFF
D: TRBD1; J: TRBJ1-1; size: once; V: TRBV2; DNA: TGTGCCAGCACCGTACTTACAGGGGGCACTGAAGCTTTCTTT; CDR3: CASTVLTGGTEAFF
D: -; J: TRBJ2-1; size: -; V: TRBV25-1; DNA: TGTGCCAGCAGTGACGCCCTGGGTCAGAACTACAATGAGCAGTTCTTC; CDR3: CASSDALGQNYNEQFF
D: -; J: TRBJ1-1; size: -; V: TRBV29-1; DNA: TGCAGCGCCCGCCACGGGGCAGGATTAGCTGAAGCTTTCTTT; CDR3: CSARHGAGLAEAFF
D: -; J: TRBJ1-2; size: -; V: TRBV7-2; DNA: TGTGCCAGCAGCTTAAATGCCGGGGGCTATGGCTACACCTTC; CDR3: CASSLNAGGYGYTF
D: TRBD2; J: TRBJ2-3; size: -; V: TRBV5-1; DNA: TGCGCCAGCAGCTTGGCCGTTGCGGGAGGTGCAGATACGCAGTATTTT; CDR3: CASSLAVAGGADTQYF
D: -; J: TRBJ2-1; size: few; V: TRBV6-5; DNA: TGTGCCAGCAGCTTACGGGACCCAGACTACAATGAGCAGTTCTTC; CDR3: CASSLRDPDYNEQFF
D: -; J: TRBJ1-4; size: -; V: TRBV3-1/TRBV3-2; DNA: TGTGCCAGCAGCCCATGGGAGACTGAAAAACTGTTTTTT; CDR3: CASSPWETEKLFF
D: TRBD1; J: TRBJ2-7; size: -; V: TRBV9; DNA: TGTGCCAGCAGCTCAAGGACAGGCTCCTACGAGCAGTACTTC; CDR3: CASSSRTGSYEQYF
D: -; J: TRBJ2-3; size: -; V: TRBV2; DNA: TGTGCCAGCAGTACCTCAGATACGCAGTATTTT; CDR3: CASSTSDTQYF
D: -; J: TRBJ1-2; size: -; V: TRBV2; DNA: TGTGCCAGCAGTGTCGTGGTAGGGGATGGCTACACCTTC; CDR3: CASSVVVGDGYTF
D: TRBD2; J: TRBJ2-3; size: -; V: TRBV6-2/TRBV6-3; DNA: TGTGCCAGCAGTTACTCGACGGGACTAGGGTCAGATACGCAGTATTTT; CDR3: CASSYSTGLGSDTQYF
D: TRBD1; J: TRBJ1-5; size: -; V: TRBV25-1; DNA: TGTGCCAGCAGCAGGGGGGGGAGCAATCAGCCCCAGCATTTT; CDR3: CASSRGGSNQPQHF
D: -; J: TRBJ2-3; size: -; V: TRBV5-1; DNA: TGCGCCAGCAGCTTGGTACGTGGGACCGATTACACAGATACGCAGTATTTT; CDR3: CASSLVRGTDYTDTQYF
D: -; J: TRBJ1-2; size: -; V: TRBV4-2; DNA: TGTGCCAGCAGCCACGGACAGAGACTTACCAACTATGGCTACACCTTC; CDR3: CASSHGQRLTNYGYTF
D: TRBD1; J: TRBJ2-7; size: -; V: TRBV6-5; DNA: TGTGCCAGCAGTTACTCCAAGACAGGGGGTTTGTACGAGCAGTACTTC; CDR3: CASSYSKTGGLYEQYF
D: TRBD2; J: TRBJ2-7; size: -; V: TRBV4-3; DNA: TGCGCCAGCAGCTTAGGACTAGCGGGAGAAATGGGCTACGAGCAGTACTTC; CDR3: CASSLGLAGEMGYEQYF
D: -; J: TRBJ1-5; size: -; V: TRBV5-5; DNA: TGTGCCAGCAGCTTGGTTCACCCTAGCAATCAGCCCCAGCATTTT; CDR3: CASSLVHPSNQPQHF
D: -; J: TRBJ2-3; size: -; V: TRBV4-3; DNA: TGCGCCAGCAGCCAAGATTCTGCAGGGAGGGATACGCAGTATTTT; CDR3: CASSQDSAGRDTQYF
D: TRBD2; J: TRBJ2-7; size: -; V: TRBV7-2; DNA: TGTGCCAGCAGCTTAATGCGGGAGAGCTACGAGCAGTACTTC; CDR3: CASSLMRESYEQYF
D: TRBD1; J: TRBJ2-3; size: -; V: TRBV19; DNA: TGTGCCAGTAGTACCGACAGGGGCACAGATACGCAGTATTTT; CDR3: CASSTDRGTDTQYF
D: TRBD2; J: TRBJ2-1; size: once; V: TRBV2; DNA: TGTGCCAGCAGTGGTTATAGCGGGAGGGCCCCCTACAATGAGCAGTTCTTC; CDR3: CASSGYSGRAPYNEQFF
D: -; J: TRBJ1-6; size: -; V: TRBV14; DNA: TGTGCCAGCAGCCAAGATCTCGGGGCCTCTCTCCACTTT; CDR3: CASSQDLGASLHF
D: TRBD1; J: TRBJ1-2; size: -; V: TRBV6-6; DNA: TGTGCCAGCAGTTACTCGTCAGGGGGCGTGGGTGGCTACACCTTC; CDR3: CASSYSSGGVGGYTF
D: TRBD1; J: TRBJ1-1; size: -; V: TRBV30; DNA: TGTGCCTGGAGTGACAGGGGAAGAGAAGCTTTCTTT; CDR3: CAWSDRGREAFF
D: -; J: TRBJ2-7; size: -; V: TRBV7-2; DNA: TGTGCCAGCAGCACATCCCGACAGGCAGGCGAGCAGTATTTC; CDR3: CASSTSRQAGEQYF
D: -; J: TRBJ1-6; size: -; V: TRBV28; DNA: TGTGCCAGCAGTGTCGCTGGGAGCTCCTATAATTCACCCCTCCACTTT; CDR3: CASSVAGSSYNSPLHF
D: -; J: TRBJ2-6; size: -; V: TRBV30; DNA: TGTGCCTGGAGTCAAGGGACCACTAACTCTGGGGCCAACGTCCTGACTTTC; CDR3: CAWSQGTTNSGANVLTF
D: -; J: TRBJ1-1; size: -; V: TRBV3-1/TRBV3-2; DNA: TGTGCCAGCAGCCAGGGTGGAACTGAAGCTTTCTTT; CDR3: CASSQGGTEAFF
D: TRBD2; J: TRBJ2-1; size: -; V: TRBV3-1/TRBV3-2; DNA: TGTGCCAGCAGCCGTTTGGGGGGGGGTGAGCAGTTCTTC; CDR3: CASSRLGGGEQFF
D: -; J: TRBJ1-6; size: -; V: TRBV3-1/TRBV3-2; DNA: TGTGCCAGCAGCCAAGTAAGCCAGGGTGTATTGAATTCACCCCTCCACTTT; CDR3: CASSQVSQGVLNSPLHF
D: -; J: TRBJ1-2; size: -; V: TRBV28; DNA: TGTGCCAGCAGTTTATTGGGGCTTGACTATGGCTACACCTTC; CDR3: CASSLLGLDYGYTF
D: TRBD2; J: TRBJ2-5; size: -; V: TRBV4-2; DNA: TGTGCCAGCAGCGGGGGGGATCGGGGCGATAGAGAGACCCAGTACTTC; CDR3: CASSGGDRGDRETQYF
D: TRBD1; J: TRBJ1-1; size: -; V: TRBV6-5; DNA: TGTGCCAGCACCCGGACAGGGGGCAGCACTGAAGCTTTCTTT; CDR3: CASTRTGGSTEAFF
D: -; J: TRBJ2-7; size: few; V: TRBV4-2; DNA: TGTGCCAGCAGCCAAGTTGGGCGGGGCGGGGAATCGCGGAATTCCTACGAGCAGTACTTC; CDR3: CASSQVGRGGESRNSYEQYF
D: TRBD2; J: TRBJ2-1; size: -; V: TRBV30; DNA: TGTGCCGGTAGCGGGATAAACTACAATGAGCAGTTCTTC; CDR3: CAGSGINYNEQFF
D: -; J: TRBJ1-2; size: -; V: TRBV2; DNA: TGTGCCAGCAGAACAGTTCGGGGGCCCGGCTATGGCTACACCTTC; CDR3: CASRTVRGPGYGYTF
D: -; J: TRBJ1-4; size: -; V: TRBV12-3/TRBV12-4; DNA: TGTGCCAGCAGTTCGCAATCAGGGGAACTGTTTTTT; CDR3: CASSSQSGELFF
D: TRBD1; J: TRBJ2-3; size: once; V: TRBV24-1; DNA: TGTGCCACCAGTGATCCCCGGACAGGAAATCCAGATACGCAGTATTTT; CDR3: CATSDPRTGNPDTQYF
D: -; J: TRBJ1-3; size: -; V: TRBV1; DNA: TGCACCAGCAGCCAAGCTAGTTCTGGACAGGGACTCTCTGGAAACACCATATATTTT; CDR3: CTSSQASSGQGLSGNTIYF
D: -; J: TRBJ1-1; size: -; V: TRBV2; DNA: TGTGCCAGCAGACTGAGGTCCCAGGGAGATGAAGCTTTCTTT; CDR3: CASRLRSQGDEAFF
D: TRBD1; J: TRBJ1-1; size: -; V: TRBV9; DNA: TGTGCCAGCAGCGTAGGTATGGGGGACAGGAACACTGAAGCTTTCTTT; CDR3: CASSVGMGDRNTEAFF